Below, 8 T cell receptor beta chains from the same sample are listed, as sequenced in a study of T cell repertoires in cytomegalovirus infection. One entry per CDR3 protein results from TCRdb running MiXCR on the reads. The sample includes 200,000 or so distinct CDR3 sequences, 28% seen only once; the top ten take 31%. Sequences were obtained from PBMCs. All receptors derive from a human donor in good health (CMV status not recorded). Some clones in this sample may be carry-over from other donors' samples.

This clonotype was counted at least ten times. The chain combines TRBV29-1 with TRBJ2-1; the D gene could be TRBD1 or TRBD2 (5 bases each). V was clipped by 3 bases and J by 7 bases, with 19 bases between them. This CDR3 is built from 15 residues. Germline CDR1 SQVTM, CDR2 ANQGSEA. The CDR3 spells CSVDPGPGPGNEQFF. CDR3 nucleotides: TGCAGCGTTGACCCGGGACCCGGACCGGGGAATGAGCAGTTCTTC.

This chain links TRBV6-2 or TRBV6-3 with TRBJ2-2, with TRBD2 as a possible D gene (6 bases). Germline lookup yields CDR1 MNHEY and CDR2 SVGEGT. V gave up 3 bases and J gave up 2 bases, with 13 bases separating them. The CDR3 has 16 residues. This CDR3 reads CASSYSGDPNTGELFF. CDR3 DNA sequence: TGTGCCAGCAGTTATTCGGGGGATCCAAACACCGGGGAGCTGTTTTTT.

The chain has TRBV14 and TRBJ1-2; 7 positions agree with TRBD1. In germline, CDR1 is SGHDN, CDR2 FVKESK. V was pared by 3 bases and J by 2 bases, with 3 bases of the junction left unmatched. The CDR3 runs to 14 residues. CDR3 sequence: CASSQGQPNYGYTF. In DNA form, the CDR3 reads TGTGCCAGCAGCCAGGGACAGCCCAACTATGGCTACACCTTC.

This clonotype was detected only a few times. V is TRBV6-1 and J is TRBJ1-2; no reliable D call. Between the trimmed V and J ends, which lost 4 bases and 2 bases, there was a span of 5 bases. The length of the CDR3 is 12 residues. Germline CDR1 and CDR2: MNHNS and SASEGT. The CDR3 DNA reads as TGTGCCAGCAGTGGGGAGAACTATGGCTACACCTTC. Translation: CASSGENYGYTF.

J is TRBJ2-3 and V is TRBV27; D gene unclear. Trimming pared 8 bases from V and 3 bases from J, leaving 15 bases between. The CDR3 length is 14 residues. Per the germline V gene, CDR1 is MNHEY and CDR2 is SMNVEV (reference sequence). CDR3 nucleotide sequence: TGTGCCAGCCTGGATGTTGGTCGAACAGATACGCAGTATTTT. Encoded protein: CASLDVGRTDTQYF.

The DNA of the CDR3 is TGCAGCGTCCAGACAGCCTTCTATGGCTACACCTTC. The encoded protein is CSVQTAFYGYTF. The V gene is TRBV29-1, the J gene TRBJ1-2; TRBD1 might be the D (5 bases). V was clipped by 6 bases and J by 4 bases, with 12 bases between them. The CDR3 loop spans 12 amino acids. Germline loops: CDR1 SQVTM, CDR2 ANQGSEA. Full variable domain (remainder filled in from reference TRBV29-1 and TRBJ1-2): SAVISQKPSRDICQRGTSLTIQCQVDSQVTMMFWYRQQPGQSLTLIATANQGSEATYESGFVIDKFPISRPNLTFSTLTVSNMSPEDSSIYLCSVQTAFYGYTFGSGTRLTVV.

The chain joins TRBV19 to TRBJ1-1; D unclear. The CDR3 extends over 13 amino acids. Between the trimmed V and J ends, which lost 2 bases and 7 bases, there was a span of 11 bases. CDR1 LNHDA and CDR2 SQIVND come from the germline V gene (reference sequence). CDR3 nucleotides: TGTGCCAGTAGTATAACCGGTCGCGGTGAAGCTTTCTTT. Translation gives CASSITGRGEAFF.

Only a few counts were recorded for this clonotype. CDR3 protein: CASRRGRSGYTF. The CDR3 DNA follows: TGTGCCAGCAGGAGGGGGCGAAGTGGCTACACCTTC. The J gene is TRBJ1-2, the V gene TRBV12-3 or TRBV12-4, with 7 bases matching TRBD1. The CDR3 contains 12 residues. J lost 7 bases, V lost 6 bases, and 5 bases had no gene match.